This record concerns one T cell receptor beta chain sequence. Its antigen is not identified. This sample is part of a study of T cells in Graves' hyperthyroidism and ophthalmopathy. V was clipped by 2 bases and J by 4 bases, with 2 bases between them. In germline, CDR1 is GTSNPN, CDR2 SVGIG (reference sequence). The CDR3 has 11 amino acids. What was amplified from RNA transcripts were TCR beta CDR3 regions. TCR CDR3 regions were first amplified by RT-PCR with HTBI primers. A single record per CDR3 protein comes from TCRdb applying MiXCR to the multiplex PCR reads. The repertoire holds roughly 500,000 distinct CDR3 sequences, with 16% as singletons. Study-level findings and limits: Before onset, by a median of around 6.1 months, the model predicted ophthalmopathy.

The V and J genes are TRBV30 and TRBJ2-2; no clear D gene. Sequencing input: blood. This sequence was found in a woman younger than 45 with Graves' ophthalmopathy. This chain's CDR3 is CAWSRTGELFF. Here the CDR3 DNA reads TGTGCCTGGAGTCGCACCGGGGAGCTGTTTTTT.